Listed below are T cell receptor beta chains from one sample, sequenced in a study of blood T cell repertoires in COVID-19. Assay used: immunoSEQ multiplex PCR; TCRdb lists only in-frame clones, some missing. The table records about 260,000 clones, about nine tenths of them present only once. Source material: PBMCs or T cells enriched from blood (not recorded which). These receptors came from a woman between 25 and 40 years old with acute COVID-19. Both conserved end residues are part of each CDR3. Fields, in order: clone size, D gene, V gene, J gene, CDR3 DNA, CDR3 protein. D genes are given only for firm matches. Not all rows give a size; the values are once, few, many and, for expanded clones, a class.

-	-	TRBV6-4	TRBJ2-7	TGTGCCAAAAAACGACTAGTCTACGAGCAGTACTTC	CAKKRLVYEQYF
-	-	TRBV6-5	TRBJ1-1	TGTGCCAGCAGTTACTCGAGGCAGGGAGGCACTGAAGCTTTCTTT	CASSYSRQGGTEAFF
-	-	TRBV12-3/TRBV12-4	TRBJ2-7	TGTGCCAGCAGTTTAAGAGGGAGGTACGAGCAGTACTTC	CASSLRGRYEQYF
once	TRBD1	TRBV9	TRBJ2-1	TGTGCCAGCAGCGACACGACACCGGGACAGAGTGAGCAGTTCTTC	CASSDTTPGQSEQFF
once	TRBD1	TRBV11-2	TRBJ2-1	TGTGCCAGCAGCTTGGGACAGGGAGATGAGCAGTTCTTC	CASSLGQGDEQFF
-	TRBD1	TRBV6-4	TRBJ2-1	TGTGCCAGCAGAAGAGGGACAGACAATGAGCAGTTCTTC	CASRRGTDNEQFF
-	-	TRBV27	TRBJ2-3	TGTGCCAGCAGCTGGCTAGCGCCCCTGGTTTTTAGCACAGATACGCAGTATTTT	CASSWLAPLVFSTDTQYF
-	TRBD2	TRBV6-5	TRBJ2-5	TGTGCCAGCACGGGAGGGTTGGAGACCCAGTACTTC	CASTGGLETQYF
-	-	TRBV28	TRBJ2-7	TGTGCCAGCAGACCGGGAGCTTACCCCACCTACGAGCAGTACTTC	CASRPGAYPTYEQYF
-	-	TRBV30	TRBJ1-6	TGTGCCTGGGCCGCGGGGCCTTGGGATTCACCCCTCCACTTT	CAWAAGPWDSPLHF
-	TRBD1	TRBV28	TRBJ1-2	TGTGCCAGCAGAGACAGCATGGGACAGAACTATGGCTACACCTTC	CASRDSMGQNYGYTF
-	-	TRBV18	TRBJ1-3	TGTGCCAGCTCACCACAGGACAGCTCTGGAAACACCATATATTTT	CASSPQDSSGNTIYF
-	TRBD1	TRBV5-1	TRBJ2-7	TGCGCCAGCAGCCTAAGGACAGGCTCCTACGAGCAGTACTTC	CASSLRTGSYEQYF
-	TRBD1	TRBV5-4	TRBJ2-3	TGTGCCAGCAGCGACTGGGACAGGGGCACAGATACGCAGTATTTT	CASSDWDRGTDTQYF
-	-	TRBV3-1/TRBV3-2	TRBJ2-4	TGTGCCAGCAGCCAAGGGATGGACAGTACCCCAGCCAAAAACATTCAGTACTTC	CASSQGMDSTPAKNIQYF
-	-	TRBV19	TRBJ1-5	TGTGCCAGTAGTATAGTGGTACAGGGCAATCAGCCCCAGCATTTT	CASSIVVQGNQPQHF
-	-	TRBV5-1	TRBJ1-1	TGCGCCAGCAGCCAGGAGGGGCAGAACACTGAAGCTTTCTTT	CASSQEGQNTEAFF
-	TRBD2	TRBV11-2	TRBJ2-2	TGTGCCAGCAGCTTACTAGCGGGAGGGCACGGGGAGCTGTTTTTT	CASSLLAGGHGELFF
-	-	TRBV18	TRBJ2-6	TGTGCCAGCTCACCACCGGAGACGGCCCTGAGGGGGGCCAACGTCCTGACTTTC	CASSPPETALRGANVLTF
-	TRBD2	TRBV15	TRBJ2-2	TGTGCCACCAGCAGAGTAGCGGGAGGCACCGGGGAGCTGTTTTTT	CATSRVAGGTGELFF
-	TRBD2	TRBV6-1	TRBJ2-1	TGTGCCAGCAGTGACGGACTAGCGGGGCACAATGAGCAGTTCTTC	CASSDGLAGHNEQFF
-	TRBD2	TRBV27	TRBJ2-5	TGTGCCAGCAGTTTGAGAGGGAGGGGAGAAGAGACCCAGTACTTC	CASSLRGRGEETQYF
-	-	TRBV13	TRBJ2-7	TGTGCCAGCAGCTTACGGGGGAGCCGGTACGAGCAGTACTTC	CASSLRGSRYEQYF
-	TRBD1	TRBV6-5	TRBJ2-1	TGTGCCAGCACCTCAGGACAGGGGGCGCCGAATGAGCAGTTCTTC	CASTSGQGAPNEQFF
-	TRBD1	TRBV27	TRBJ2-2	TGTGCCAGCAGTTTTTTAGGGGGCGGACGGGAGCTGTTTTTT	CASSFLGGGRELFF
-	TRBD1	TRBV11-2	TRBJ1-2	TGTGCCAGCAGCCACCCCGGACAGGGCTTTAACTATGGCTACACCTTC	CASSHPGQGFNYGYTF
-	-	TRBV24-1	TRBJ1-2	TGTGCCACCAGTGATCCTTCACAGTCCAACTATGGCTACACCTTC	CATSDPSQSNYGYTF
-	-	TRBV4-1	TRBJ1-6	TGCGCCAGCAGCCAAGTCGCGGGGATACCCCTCCACTTT	CASSQVAGIPLHF
-	TRBD1	TRBV10-3	TRBJ2-1	TGTGCCATCAGTCCGGACAGGGCTGACAATGAGCAGTTCTTC	CAISPDRADNEQFF
once	-	TRBV11-1	TRBJ2-7	TGTGCCAGCAGTGTCGAGTTAAAGTACGAGCAGTACTTC	CASSVELKYEQYF
once	TRBD2	TRBV11-2	TRBJ2-1	TGTGCCAGCAGCTTAACCCAGGGACTAGCGGGAGCCGGTGAGCAGTTCTTC	CASSLTQGLAGAGEQFF
-	-	TRBV3-1/TRBV3-2	TRBJ2-3	TGTGCCAGCAGCCAAGAAGGAGCAGATACGCAGTATTTT	CASSQEGADTQYF
-	-	TRBV7-2	TRBJ1-3	TGTGCCAGCAGCCCAGATGTCTCTGGAAACACCATATATTTT	CASSPDVSGNTIYF
-	-	TRBV5-1	TRBJ2-4	TGCGCCAGCAGCTTGGAGGGGAAAAACATTCAGTACTTC	CASSLEGKNIQYF
-	-	TRBV11-1	TRBJ2-7	TGTGCCAGCAGCTTAGACTGGACTTACGAGCAGTACTTC	CASSLDWTYEQYF
-	-	TRBV4-1	TRBJ2-7	TGCGCCAGCAGCCAAGACTGGACACTCTACTCCTACGAGCAGTACTTC	CASSQDWTLYSYEQYF
-	TRBD1	TRBV2	TRBJ2-1	TGTGCCACCGGGACAGGGGGTTTTAATGAGCAGTTCTTC	CATGTGGFNEQFF
-	-	TRBV18	TRBJ2-7	TGTGCCAGCTCACCCCCTGGACAGCCGACCTACGAGCAGTACTTC	CASSPPGQPTYEQYF
-	-	TRBV10-3	TRBJ2-1	TGTGCCATCAGTGCAGGTGACTCCTACAATGAGCAGTTCTTC	CAISAGDSYNEQFF
once	-	TRBV7-2	TRBJ1-2	TGTGCCAGCAGCTTAGCCCCAGGAAACTATGGCTACACCTTC	CASSLAPGNYGYTF
few	-	TRBV24-1	TRBJ2-7	TGTGCCACCAGTGCCGACAACTCCTACGAGCAGTACTTC	CATSADNSYEQYF
-	-	TRBV25-1	TRBJ2-5	TGTGCCAGCAGTGAATCTGAGACCCAGTACTTC	CASSESETQYF
-	TRBD1	TRBV28	TRBJ2-7	TGTGCCAGCAGACCGGGACAGGGGTCCTACGAGCAGTACTTC	CASRPGQGSYEQYF
-	-	TRBV7-8	TRBJ2-1	TGTGCCAGCAGCTTAGGAGGGCGCTCCTACAATGAGCAGTTCTTC	CASSLGGRSYNEQFF
-	TRBD2	TRBV5-6	TRBJ2-1	TGTGCCAGCAGCTTTGGGTCTAGCGGGAGGGCGTTGGATGAGCAGTTCTTC	CASSFGSSGRALDEQFF
-	TRBD1	TRBV24-1	TRBJ2-3	TGTGCCACCAGTGGAGAGGACAGGGCAGATACGCAGTATTTT	CATSGEDRADTQYF
-	-	TRBV7-2	TRBJ1-2	TGTGCCAGCAGCTTAGACAGCTCCCCCCGAGGCTACACCTTC	CASSLDSSPRGYTF
-	-	TRBV18	TRBJ2-5	TGTGCCAGCTCACCCCAAGTCAGCCAAGAGACCCAGTACTTC	CASSPQVSQETQYF
-	TRBD2	TRBV29-1	TRBJ2-1	TGCAGCGTTTCGACTAGCGGGTACAATGAGCAGTTCTTC	CSVSTSGYNEQFF
-	TRBD1	TRBV7-2	TRBJ1-5	TGTGCCAGCAGCTCCCCCCCAGGGGGGAATAGCAATCAGCCCCAGCATTTT	CASSSPPGGNSNQPQHF